The 27 T cell receptor beta chains listed next were all sequenced from one sample in a study of blood T cell repertoires in COVID-19. Clones were read by immunoSEQ multiplex PCR, and TCRdb kept only the in-frame ones, dropping some. In the table there are about 86,000 clones, around 87% of which are singletons. The sequencing sample was made of peripheral blood. These receptors all come from a human donor in a cohort sampled during active COVID-19.

The chain uses TRBV29-1 and TRBJ1-2; TRBD1 agrees at 8 bases. The CDR3 runs 12 residues. V shed 4 bases and J 4 bases; nucleotides not matched to a gene: 2. CDR1 and CDR2 from the germline V gene are SQVTM and ANQGSEA. The CDR3 spells CSVVTGGYGYTF. DNA for the CDR3: TGCAGCGTTGTCACAGGGGGCTATGGCTACACCTTC.

The V call is TRBV5-1, the J call TRBJ2-1; TRBD1 is a possible D gene (6 bases). CDR3 length: 14 residues. Germline V CDR1 and CDR2: SGHRS, YFSETQ. V was shortened by 5 bases and J by 3 bases, with 12 bases between the two germline ends. The CDR3 region has the DNA TGCGCCAGCAGAGCTAGGACAGACTACAATGAGCAGTTCTTC. As protein: CASRARTDYNEQFF.

The rearrangement uses TRBV7-9 and TRBJ2-1, with D hard to call. The CDR3 runs 14 residues. The V end was cut by 8 bases, the J end by 5 bases, with 16 bases between. Germline CDR1 and CDR2: SEHNR and FQNEAQ (reference sequence). The CDR3 nucleotides read TGTGCCAGCCGCCCCCCGGAGAATCACAATGAGCAGTTCTTC. Residues: CASRPPENHNEQFF.

The chain is built from TRBV19 and TRBJ2-2, with a weak D call TRBD1 (5 bases). In germline, CDR1 is LNHDA, CDR2 SQIVND (reference sequence). The length of the CDR3 is 16 residues. V shed 5 bases and J shed 4 bases, with 17 bases lying between them. The CDR3 spells CASSAQDRRITGELFF. For the CDR3, the DNA is TGTGCCAGTAGTGCCCAAGACAGAAGAATCACCGGGGAGCTGTTTTTT.

This clone occurred once. The chain uses TRBV12-3 or TRBV12-4 and TRBJ2-5; unclear D gene. V dropped 6 bases and J dropped 4 bases, with 9 bases sitting between them. The CDR3 runs to 12 residues. Here the CDR3 reads CASSLSPETQYF. The CDR3 DNA is TGTGCCAGCAGCCTCTCTCCAGAGACCCAGTACTTC.

The chain recombines TRBV9 with TRBJ1-3; D remains unclear. This CDR3 has 16 amino acids. V lost 2 bases, J lost 0 bases, and 12 bases lay in between. From germline, CDR1 is SGDLS and CDR2 YYNGEE. Written as DNA, the CDR3 is TGTGCCAGCAGCGTTGAAACCTCACTCTCTGGAAACACCATATATTTT. It is translated as CASSVETSLSGNTIYF.

The chain combines TRBV28 with TRBJ2-2; unclear D gene. This CDR3 has 12 residues. V was pared by 5 bases and J by 6 bases, with 7 bases between. Germline V gives CDR1 MDHEN, CDR2 SYDVKM. The CDR3 DNA reads as TGTGCCAGCAGTCCCATCCCCGGGGAGCTGTTTTTT. Amino acids: CASSPIPGELFF.

There are a few counts of this clone. CDR3 loop: CASSQAFTGVNTEAFF. The CDR3 coding sequence is TGTGCCAGCAGCCAAGCTTTCACAGGGGTGAACACTGAAGCTTTCTTT. J is TRBJ1-1 and V is TRBV4-2; 7 bases are a match to TRBD1. V lost 1 base, J lost 0 bases, and 5 bases stayed unmatched. The CDR3 runs to 16 residues. Germline values: CDR1 LGHNA, CDR2 YNFKEQ.

This chain joins TRBV18 and TRBJ2-3, with D perhaps TRBD1 (5 bases). Germline lookup yields CDR1 KGHSH and CDR2 LQKENI. This CDR3 is 13 amino acids long. Trimming removed 7 bases from V and 10 bases from J, with 18 bases in between. This CDR3 reads CASFPDGAVPQYF. The CDR3 DNA reads as TGTGCCAGCTTTCCTGATGGGGCGGTCCCGCAGTATTTT.

The chain has TRBV7-3 and TRBJ2-7; 11 bases line up with TRBD2. V trimming: 5 bases; J trimming: 0 bases; junction bases outside the gene matches: 6. In germline, CDR1 is SGHTA, CDR2 FQGTGA. This CDR3 region has 16 residues. This CDR3 reads CASSQPTSGNSYEQYF. In nucleotides, the CDR3 is TGTGCCAGCAGCCAACCGACTAGCGGGAACTCCTACGAGCAGTACTTC.

The V call is TRBV9, the J call TRBJ2-7; TRBD2 agrees at 8 bases. The CDR3 runs 16 residues. Germline trimming cut 4 bases from V and 6 bases from J; bases unmatched to any gene: 15. CDR1 is SGDLS, CDR2 YYNGEE, per germline. The CDR3 loop is CASSPRSGGRFGEQYF. The CDR3 nucleotides are TGTGCCAGCAGCCCCCGTTCTGGCGGGAGGTTCGGCGAGCAGTACTTC.

V usage is TRBV28 and J usage is TRBJ2-4; possibly TRBD2 for D (5 bases). The CDR3 length is 14 residues. Trimming took off 3 bases at V and 6 bases at J, with 12 bases between the two ends. Germline V gene sequence: CDR1 MDHEN, CDR2 SYDVKM. DNA for the CDR3: TGTGCCAGCAGTTTGGCTCGCGGAGGAAACATTCAGTACTTC. Translation: CASSLARGGNIQYF.

The chain carries TRBV2 and TRBJ1-1, with 8 bases that match TRBD1. The germline CDR1 and CDR2 sequences are SNHLY and FYNNEI. This CDR3 spans 15 amino acids. Trimming took 5 bases from V and 1 from J; bases not matched to a gene: 6. CDR3 in DNA: TGTGCCAGCAGTCTTACCGGGACAGGGAACACTGAAGCTTTCTTT. It translates to CASSLTGTGNTEAFF.

The rearrangement uses TRBV28 and TRBJ1-2, with 7 bases fitting TRBD1. Trimming at V came to 4 bases and at J to 0 bases, leaving 2 bases not matched to a gene. CDR3 size: 14 residues. Germline lookup yields CDR1 MDHEN and CDR2 SYDVKM. The CDR3 DNA follows: TGTGCCAGCAGTTCGGGACAGCCTAACTATGGCTACACCTTC. It is translated as CASSSGQPNYGYTF.

This clone was recorded only once. The chain recombines TRBV27 with TRBJ2-7; 12 nucleotides align to TRBD2. Trimming removed 3 bases from V and 2 bases from J; junction bases left unmatched: 5. The CDR3 has 16 residues. Germline V gene data show CDR1 as MNHEY and CDR2 as SMNVEV (reference sequence). CDR3 region: CASSLGSSGRAYEQYF. The CDR3 bases are TGTGCCAGCAGTTTGGGGTCTAGCGGGAGGGCCTACGAGCAGTACTTC.

The chain recombines TRBV5-1 with TRBJ2-2; 9 bases match TRBD2. With 6 bases clipped from V and 6 bases from J, the junction kept 12 bases outside the gene matches. The germline CDR1 and CDR2 sequences are SGHRS and YFSETQ. CDR3 size: 16 residues. The DNA of the CDR3 is TGCGCCAGCAAGGGACTTAGCGGGAGAACGGCCGGGGAGCTGTTTTTT. Its protein product is CASKGLSGRTAGELFF.

J is TRBJ2-1 and V is TRBV7-3; a weak D match, TRBD2 (6 bases). Per the germline V gene, CDR1 is SGHTA and CDR2 is FQGTGA. Trimming removed 5 bases from V and 1 base from J, with 9 bases in between. The CDR3 runs 14 residues. CDR3 protein: CASSAGGSYNEQFF. Here the CDR3 DNA reads TGTGCCAGCAGCGCCGGGGGATCCTACAATGAGCAGTTCTTC.

The chain is built from TRBV18 and TRBJ2-1; 9 positions match TRBD2. This CDR3 comprises 16 residues. The junction had 5 bases not matched to a gene; V was cut back by 0 bases and J by 5 bases. Germline CDR1 and CDR2: KGHSH and LQKENI. This CDR3 is CASSPPGAGGNNEQFF. CDR3 bases: TGTGCCAGCTCACCACCGGGAGCGGGAGGAAACAATGAGCAGTTCTTC. Drawing the rest from reference TRBV18 and TRBJ2-1, the complete variable domain is NAGVMQNPRHLVRRRGQEARLRCSPMKGHSHVYWYRQLPEEGLKFMVYLQKENIIDESGMPKERFSAEFPKEGPSILRIQQVVRGDSAAYFCASSPPGAGGNNEQFFGPGTRLTVL.

The V gene is TRBV5-1, the J gene TRBJ2-3, with 7 positions matching TRBD1. V lost 4 bases and J lost 14; bases outside the gene matches: 10. This CDR3 is 12 amino acids long. The germline gives CDR1 SGHRS, CDR2 YFSETQ. DNA for the CDR3: TGCGCCAGCAGCGCGACAGGGCCAATGGGGTATTTT. The encoded protein is CASSATGPMGYF.

The genes are TRBV7-2 and TRBJ2-3; TRBD1 agrees at 8 bases. The CDR3 contains 15 residues. Germline-derived CDR1 and CDR2 are SGHTA and FQGNSA. Trimming at V came to 0 bases and at J to 1 base, leaving 0 bases not matched to a gene. CDR3 DNA: TGTGCCAGCAGCTTAGCGGGACAGGGCACAGATACGCAGTATTTT. This encodes CASSLAGQGTDTQYF.

The rearrangement links TRBV9 to TRBJ2-1; 10 nucleotides line up with TRBD1. Germline-derived CDR1 and CDR2 are SGDLS and YYNGEE. CDR3 size: 15 residues. V was clipped by 4 bases and J by 8 bases; unmatched bases: 9. The CDR3 spells CASSPPGQGWYEQFF. As DNA, the CDR3 is TGTGCCAGCAGCCCCCCGGGACAGGGGTGGTATGAGCAGTTCTTC.

This sequence joins TRBV10-2 and TRBJ1-1; perhaps TRBD1 as D (6 bases). Trimming took off 2 bases at V and 8 bases at J, with 12 bases between the two ends. Germline V gene sequence: CDR1 WSHSY, CDR2 SAAADI. CDR3 size: 13 residues. Written as DNA, the CDR3 is TGCGCCAGCAGTGAGGCGGGGGCAGGAGAAGCTTTCTTT. Amino acids: CASSEAGAGEAFF.

This clone was picked up a small number of times. J is TRBJ1-2 and V is TRBV2, with 7 bases identical to TRBD1. The CDR3 runs to 13 residues. Germline assignment: CDR1 SNHLY and CDR2 FYNNEI. V gave up 5 bases and J gave up 3 bases; unmatched junction bases: 3. The CDR3 region is CASSRDSYYGYTF. The CDR3 DNA follows: TGTGCCAGCAGTAGGGACAGCTACTATGGCTACACCTTC.

The V call is TRBV25-1, the J call TRBJ2-7; perhaps TRBD2 as D (6 bases). Germline V gene data show CDR1 as MGHDK and CDR2 as SYGVNS. The germline V and J ends were trimmed by 2 bases and 5 bases, with 10 bases remaining between them. This CDR3 comprises 13 residues. CDR3 region: CASSEGRYHEQYF. The CDR3 region has the DNA TGTGCCAGCAGTGAAGGGAGGTACCACGAGCAGTACTTC.

The CDR3 nucleotides are TGTGCCAGCAGCGGACAGTTGCAAGGGGATACGCAGTATTTT. Residues: CASSGQLQGDTQYF. This chain joins TRBV6-5 and TRBJ2-3; D is possibly TRBD1 (6 bases). The CDR3 has 14 residues. V was clipped by 6 bases and J by 6 bases, with 16 bases between them. Germline assignment: CDR1 MNHEY and CDR2 SVGAGI.

The chain links TRBV4-1 to TRBJ1-6; 7 positions match TRBD1. Germline-derived CDR1 and CDR2 are MGHRA and YSYEKL. The CDR3 length is 16 residues. J was trimmed by 8 bases and V by 1 base; bases with no gene match: 8. The CDR3 reads CASSQGRAGGHSPLHF. The CDR3 DNA sequence: TGCGCCAGCAGCCAAGGACGAGCAGGGGGGCATTCACCCCTCCACTTT.

The chain is built from TRBV27 and TRBJ1-6; no clear D gene. Trimming left V 2 bases short and J 7 bases short, with 3 bases between. This CDR3 has 12 amino acids. The germline V gene encodes CDR1 MNHEY and CDR2 SMNVEV (reference sequence). CDR3 in DNA: TGTGCCAGCAGTTTACCGAATTCACCCCTCCACTTT. It translates to CASSLPNSPLHF.